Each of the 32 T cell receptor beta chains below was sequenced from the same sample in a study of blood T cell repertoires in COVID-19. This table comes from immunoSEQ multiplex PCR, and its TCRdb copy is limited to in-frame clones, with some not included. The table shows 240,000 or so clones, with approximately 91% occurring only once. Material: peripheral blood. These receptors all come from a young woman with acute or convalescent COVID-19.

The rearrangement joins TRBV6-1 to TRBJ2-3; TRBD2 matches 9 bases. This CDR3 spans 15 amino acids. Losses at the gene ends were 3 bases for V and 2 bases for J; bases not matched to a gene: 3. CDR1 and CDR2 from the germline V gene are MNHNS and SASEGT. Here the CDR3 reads CASSDLAGVTDTQYF. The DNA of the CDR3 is TGTGCCAGCAGTGATTTAGCGGGAGTCACAGATACGCAGTATTTT.

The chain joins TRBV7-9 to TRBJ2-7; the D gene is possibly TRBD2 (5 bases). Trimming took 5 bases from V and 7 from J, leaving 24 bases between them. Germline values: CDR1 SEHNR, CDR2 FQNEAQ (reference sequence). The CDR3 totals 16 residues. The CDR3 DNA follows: TGTGCCAGCAGCCCCCGGGGTGAGCGGTACCTTTTGGAGCAGTACTTC. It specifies CASSPRGERYLLEQYF.

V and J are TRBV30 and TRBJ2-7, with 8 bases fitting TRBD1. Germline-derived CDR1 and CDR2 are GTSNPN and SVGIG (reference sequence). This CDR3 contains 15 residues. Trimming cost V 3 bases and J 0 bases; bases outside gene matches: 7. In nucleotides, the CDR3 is TGTGCCTGGAGCTTAGGACAGGGTCTCTCCTACGAGCAGTACTTC. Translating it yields CAWSLGQGLSYEQYF.

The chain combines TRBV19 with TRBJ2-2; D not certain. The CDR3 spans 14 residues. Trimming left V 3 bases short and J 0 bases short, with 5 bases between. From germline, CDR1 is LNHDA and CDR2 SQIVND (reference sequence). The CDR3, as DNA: TGTGCCAGTAGTATTCATTCGAACACCGGGGAGCTGTTTTTT. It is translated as CASSIHSNTGELFF.

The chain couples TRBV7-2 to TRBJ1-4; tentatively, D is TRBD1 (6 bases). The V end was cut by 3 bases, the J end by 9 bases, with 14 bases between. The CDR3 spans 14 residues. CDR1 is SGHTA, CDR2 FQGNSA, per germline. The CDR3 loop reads CASSFRQGSKKLFF. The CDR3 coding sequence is TGTGCCAGCAGCTTTCGGCAGGGGTCGAAAAAACTGTTTTTT. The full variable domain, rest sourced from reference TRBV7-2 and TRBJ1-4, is GAGVSQSPSNKVTEKGKDVELRCDPISGHTALYWYRQSLGQGLEFLIYFQGNSAPDKSGLPSDRFSAERTGGSVSTLTIQRTQQEDSAVYLCASSFRQGSKKLFFGSGTQLSVL.

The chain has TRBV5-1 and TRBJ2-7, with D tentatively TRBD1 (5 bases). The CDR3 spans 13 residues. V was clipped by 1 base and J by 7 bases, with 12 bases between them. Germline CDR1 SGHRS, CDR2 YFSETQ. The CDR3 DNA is TGCGCCAGCAGCTTGCAGGGCCCTGGGGAGCAGTACTTC. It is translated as CASSLQGPGEQYF. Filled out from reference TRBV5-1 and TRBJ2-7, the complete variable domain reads KAGVTQTPRYLIKTRGQQVTLSCSPISGHRSVSWYQQTPGQGLQFLFEYFSETQRNKGNFPGRFSGRQFSNSRSEMNVSTLELGDSALYLCASSLQGPGEQYFGPGTRLTVT.

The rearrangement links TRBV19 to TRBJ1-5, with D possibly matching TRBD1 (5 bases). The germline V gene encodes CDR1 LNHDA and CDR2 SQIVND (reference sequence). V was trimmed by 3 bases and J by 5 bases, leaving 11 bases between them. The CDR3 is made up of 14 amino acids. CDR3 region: CASSIRDGDQPQHF. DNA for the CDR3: TGTGCCAGTAGTATCAGGGATGGAGATCAGCCCCAGCATTTT.

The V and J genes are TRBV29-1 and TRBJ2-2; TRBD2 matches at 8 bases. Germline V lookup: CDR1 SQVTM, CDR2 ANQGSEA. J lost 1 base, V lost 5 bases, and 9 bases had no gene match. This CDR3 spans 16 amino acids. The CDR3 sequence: CSVTLPGLGNTGELFF. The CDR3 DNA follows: TGCAGCGTTACGTTACCGGGACTAGGGAACACCGGGGAGCTGTTTTTT.

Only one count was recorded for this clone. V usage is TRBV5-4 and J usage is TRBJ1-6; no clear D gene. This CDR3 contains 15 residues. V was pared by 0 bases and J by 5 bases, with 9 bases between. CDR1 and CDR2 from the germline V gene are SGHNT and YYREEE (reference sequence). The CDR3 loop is CASSLGPGNNSPLHF. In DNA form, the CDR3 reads TGTGCCAGCAGCTTGGGTCCGGGAAATAATTCACCCCTCCACTTT. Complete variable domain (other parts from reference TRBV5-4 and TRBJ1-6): ETGVTQSPTHLIKTRGQQVTLRCSSQSGHNTVSWYQQALGQGPQFIFQYYREEENGRGNFPPRFSGLQFPNYSSELNVNALELDDSALYLCASSLGPGNNSPLHFGNGTRLTVT.

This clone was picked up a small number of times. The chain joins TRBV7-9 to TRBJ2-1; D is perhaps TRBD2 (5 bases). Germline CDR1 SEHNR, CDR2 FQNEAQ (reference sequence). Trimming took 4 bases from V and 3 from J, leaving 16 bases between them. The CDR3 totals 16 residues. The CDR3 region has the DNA TGTGCCAGCAGCTCAGTTCTTTCGGGGATCTACAATGAGCAGTTCTTC. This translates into CASSSVLSGIYNEQFF.

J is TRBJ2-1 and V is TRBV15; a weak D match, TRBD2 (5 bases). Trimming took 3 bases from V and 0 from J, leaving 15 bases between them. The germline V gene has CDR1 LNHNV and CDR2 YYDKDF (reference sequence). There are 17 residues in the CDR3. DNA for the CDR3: TGTGCCACCAGCAGGGGGTCCGGGATCAGCTCCTACAATGAGCAGTTCTTC. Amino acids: CATSRGSGISSYNEQFF.

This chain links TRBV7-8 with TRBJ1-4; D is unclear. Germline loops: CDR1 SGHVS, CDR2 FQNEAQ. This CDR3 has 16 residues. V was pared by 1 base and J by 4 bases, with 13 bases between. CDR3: CASSLGIRDYNEKLFF. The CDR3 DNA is TGTGCCAGCAGCTTAGGGATCAGAGACTATAATGAAAAACTGTTTTTT.

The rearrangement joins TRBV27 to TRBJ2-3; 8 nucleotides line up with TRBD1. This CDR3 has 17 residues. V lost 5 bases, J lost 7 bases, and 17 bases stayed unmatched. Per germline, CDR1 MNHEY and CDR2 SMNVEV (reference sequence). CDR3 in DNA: TGTGCCAGCAGTACCCGACAGGGGAGAAGATCGGGGAATACGCAGTATTTT. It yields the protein CASSTRQGRRSGNTQYF.

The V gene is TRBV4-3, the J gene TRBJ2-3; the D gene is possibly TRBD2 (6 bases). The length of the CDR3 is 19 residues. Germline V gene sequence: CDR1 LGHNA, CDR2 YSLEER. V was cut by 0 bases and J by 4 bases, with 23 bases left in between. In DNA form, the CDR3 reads TGCGCCAGCAGCCAAGAAAGGGCTAGCGACGCCCCGTTTGCAGATACGCAGTATTTT. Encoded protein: CASSQERASDAPFADTQYF.

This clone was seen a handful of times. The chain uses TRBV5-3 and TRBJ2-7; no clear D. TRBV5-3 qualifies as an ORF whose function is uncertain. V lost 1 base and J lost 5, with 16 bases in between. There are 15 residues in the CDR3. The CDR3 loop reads CARSLISGFRDEQYF. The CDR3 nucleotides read TGTGCCAGAAGCTTGATTTCGGGTTTTCGCGACGAGCAGTACTTC.

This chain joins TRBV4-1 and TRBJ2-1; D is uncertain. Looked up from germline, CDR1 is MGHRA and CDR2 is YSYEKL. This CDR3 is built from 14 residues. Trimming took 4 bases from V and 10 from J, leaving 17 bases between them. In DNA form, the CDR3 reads TGCGCCAGCAGCCTTACAGACAATGGGTTAGAGCAGTTCTTC. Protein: CASSLTDNGLEQFF.

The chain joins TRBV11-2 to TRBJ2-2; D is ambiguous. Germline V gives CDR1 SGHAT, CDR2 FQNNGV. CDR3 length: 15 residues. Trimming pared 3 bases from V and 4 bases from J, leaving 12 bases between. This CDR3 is CASSFLGNPTGELFF. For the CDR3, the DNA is TGTGCCAGCAGCTTTCTAGGAAACCCCACCGGGGAGCTGTTTTTT.

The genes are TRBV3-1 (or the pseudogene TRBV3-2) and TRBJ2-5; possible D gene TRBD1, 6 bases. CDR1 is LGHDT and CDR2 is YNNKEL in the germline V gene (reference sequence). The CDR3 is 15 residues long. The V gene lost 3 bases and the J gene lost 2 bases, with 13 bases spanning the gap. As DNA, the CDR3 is TGTGCCAGCAGCCAGGGGGCTACCCCACAAGAGACCCAGTACTTC. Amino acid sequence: CASSQGATPQETQYF.

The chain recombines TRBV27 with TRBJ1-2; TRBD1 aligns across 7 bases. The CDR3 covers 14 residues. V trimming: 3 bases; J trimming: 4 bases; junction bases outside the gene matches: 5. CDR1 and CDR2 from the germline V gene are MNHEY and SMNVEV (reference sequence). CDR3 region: CASSLGQSRYGYTF. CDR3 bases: TGTGCCAGCAGTTTGGGACAGTCCCGCTATGGCTACACCTTC.

CDR3 bases: TGTGCCAGCAGCCAAGACGGTAATTCAGGGACAGGGGCTCGAAACACCATATATTTT. It encodes CASSQDGNSGTGARNTIYF. The V gene is TRBV4-2, the J gene TRBJ1-3; 10 nucleotides match TRBD1. The CDR3 length is 19 residues. V trimming: 0 bases; J trimming: 5 bases; junction bases outside the gene matches: 13. In germline, CDR1 is LGHNA, CDR2 YNFKEQ.

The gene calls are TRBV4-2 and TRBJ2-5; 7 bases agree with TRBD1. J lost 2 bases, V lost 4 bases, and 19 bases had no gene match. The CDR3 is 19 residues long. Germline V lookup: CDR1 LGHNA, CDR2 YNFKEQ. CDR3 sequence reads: CASSRTIRRTGFAQETQYF. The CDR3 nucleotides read TGTGCCAGCAGCCGGACAATTAGACGGACAGGATTTGCTCAAGAGACCCAGTACTTC.

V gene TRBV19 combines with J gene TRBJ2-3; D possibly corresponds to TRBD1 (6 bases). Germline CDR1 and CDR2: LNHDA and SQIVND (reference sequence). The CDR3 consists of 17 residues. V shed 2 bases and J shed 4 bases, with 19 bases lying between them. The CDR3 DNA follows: TGTGCCAGTAGTATATACCAGGGACACTTCTCACCAGATACGCAGTATTTT. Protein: CASSIYQGHFSPDTQYF.

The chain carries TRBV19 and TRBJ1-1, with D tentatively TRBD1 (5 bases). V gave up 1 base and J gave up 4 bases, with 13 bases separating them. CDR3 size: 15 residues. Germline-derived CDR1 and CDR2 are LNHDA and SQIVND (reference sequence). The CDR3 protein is CASSIGPGPFTEAFF. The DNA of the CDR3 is TGTGCCAGTAGTATAGGGCCAGGGCCCTTCACTGAAGCTTTCTTT.

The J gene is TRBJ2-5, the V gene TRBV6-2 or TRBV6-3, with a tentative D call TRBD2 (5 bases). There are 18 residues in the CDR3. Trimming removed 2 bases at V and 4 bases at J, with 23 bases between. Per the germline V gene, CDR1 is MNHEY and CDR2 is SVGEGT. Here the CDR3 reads CASSYVEGEPYYRETQYF. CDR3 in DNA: TGTGCCAGCAGTTACGTTGAGGGAGAGCCATATTACAGAGAGACCCAGTACTTC.

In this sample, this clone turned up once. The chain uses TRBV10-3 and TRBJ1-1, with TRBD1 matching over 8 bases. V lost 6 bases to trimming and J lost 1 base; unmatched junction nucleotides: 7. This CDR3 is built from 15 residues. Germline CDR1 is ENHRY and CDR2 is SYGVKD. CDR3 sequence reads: CAIRGQDDSNTEAFF. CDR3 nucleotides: TGTGCCATCAGGGGACAGGATGACTCGAACACTGAAGCTTTCTTT.

CDR3 bases: TGTGCCAGCACCCCCGATGGGATGGGGGCCTATACGCAGTATTTT. It translates to CASTPDGMGAYTQYF. V and J are TRBV7-8 and TRBJ2-3; tentative D call: TRBD1 (6 bases). The CDR3 contains 15 residues. With 7 bases removed from V and 7 bases from J, the gap between germline ends came to 21 bases. CDR1 is SGHVS and CDR2 is FQNEAQ in the germline V gene.

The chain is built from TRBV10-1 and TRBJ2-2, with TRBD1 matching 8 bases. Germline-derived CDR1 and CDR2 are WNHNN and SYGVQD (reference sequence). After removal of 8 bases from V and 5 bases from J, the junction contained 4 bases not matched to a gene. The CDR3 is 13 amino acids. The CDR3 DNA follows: TGCGCCAGCGGACAGGGATTTACCGGGGAGCTGTTTTTT. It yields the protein CASGQGFTGELFF.

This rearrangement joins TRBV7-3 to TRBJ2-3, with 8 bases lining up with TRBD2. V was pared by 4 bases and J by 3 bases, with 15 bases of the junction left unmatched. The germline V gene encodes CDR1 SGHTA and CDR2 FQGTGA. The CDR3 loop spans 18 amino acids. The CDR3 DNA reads TGTGCCAGCAGCTCTTCACCGGGACTAGGTCTCCGTACAGATACGCAGTATTTT. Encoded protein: CASSSSPGLGLRTDTQYF.

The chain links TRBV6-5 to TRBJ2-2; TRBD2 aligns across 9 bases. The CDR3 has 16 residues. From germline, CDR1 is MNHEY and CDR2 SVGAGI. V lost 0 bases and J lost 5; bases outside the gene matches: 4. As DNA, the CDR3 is TGTGCCAGCAGTTACTCCGCCAGCGGGGGGACCGGGGAGCTGTTTTTT. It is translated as CASSYSASGGTGELFF.

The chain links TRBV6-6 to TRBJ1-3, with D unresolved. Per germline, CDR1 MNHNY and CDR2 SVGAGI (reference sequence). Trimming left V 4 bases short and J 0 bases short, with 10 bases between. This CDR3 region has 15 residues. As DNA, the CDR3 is TGTGCCAGCAGTTGGGAGGGATTCTCTGGAAACACCATATATTTT. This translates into CASSWEGFSGNTIYF.

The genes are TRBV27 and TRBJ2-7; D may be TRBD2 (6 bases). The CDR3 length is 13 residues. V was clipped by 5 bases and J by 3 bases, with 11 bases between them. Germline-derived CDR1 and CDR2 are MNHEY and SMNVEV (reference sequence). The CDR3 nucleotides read TGTGCCAGCAGTACTGGGACTCTCTACGAGCAGTACTTC. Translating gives CASSTGTLYEQYF.

The CDR3 DNA reads as TGTGCCAGCAGCTTGGGGACAGTCTCTGGAAACACCATATATTTT. This gives the protein CASSLGTVSGNTIYF. The J gene is TRBJ1-3, the V gene TRBV5-8; TRBD1 might be the D (6 bases). Germline V gene sequence: CDR1 SGHTS, CDR2 YDEGEE. The CDR3 has 15 amino acids. The germline V and J ends were trimmed by 0 bases and 0 bases, with 7 bases remaining between them.